This T cell receptor (beta chain) was sequenced for a study of cytomegalovirus exposure and HLA in healthy donors. The germline V gene encodes CDR1 SNHLY and CDR2 FYNNEI. The CDR3 has 15 residues. Both 60 Vbeta primers and 13 Jbeta primers went into the PCR. Only in-frame clones appear in the TCRdb table, and some are missing; sequencing was by immunoSEQ multiplex PCR. The data show around 120,000 clones, approximately 78% seen once. This receptor was taken from a woman between 40 and 50 years old in good health and CMV-seropositive. Source material: PBMCs. The rearrangement uses TRBV2 and TRBJ2-5, with 10 bases identical to TRBD1. The last part of the DNA fits TRBJ2-7 better; the J call may be wrong. The DNA of the CDR3 is TGTGCCAGCAGTGTACCGGGACAGGGGACCTACGAGCAGTACTTC. Protein sequence: CASSVPGQGTYEQYF.